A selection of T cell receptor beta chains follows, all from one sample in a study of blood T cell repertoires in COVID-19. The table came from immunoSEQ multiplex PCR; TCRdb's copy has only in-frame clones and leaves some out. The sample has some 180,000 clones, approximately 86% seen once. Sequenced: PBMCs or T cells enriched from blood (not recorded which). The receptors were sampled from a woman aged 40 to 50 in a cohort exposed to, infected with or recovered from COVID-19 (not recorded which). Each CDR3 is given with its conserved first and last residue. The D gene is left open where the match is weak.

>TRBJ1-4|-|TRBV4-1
CASSPRERGNEKLFF
TGCGCCAGCAGCCCCCGGGAACGGGGAAATGAAAAACTGTTTTTT
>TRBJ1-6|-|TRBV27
CASRQGNSYNSPLHF
TGTGCCAGCAGACAGGGAAACTCCTATAATTCACCCCTCCACTTT
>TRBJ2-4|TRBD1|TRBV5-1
CASSPWTGEGIQYF
TGCGCCAGCAGCCCATGGACAGGGGAAGGCATTCAGTACTTC
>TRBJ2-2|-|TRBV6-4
CASSGFSPGLRNTGELFF
TGTGCCAGCAGTGGATTTTCCCCCGGACTAAGGAACACCGGGGAGCTGTTTTTT
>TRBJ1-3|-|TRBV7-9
CASSLAGSSGNTIYF
TGTGCCAGCAGCTTAGCGGGGAGCTCTGGAAACACCATATATTTT
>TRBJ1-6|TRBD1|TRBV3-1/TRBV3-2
CASSRRQGGSYNSPLHF
TGTGCCAGCAGCCGGCGACAGGGTGGGTCCTATAATTCACCCCTCCACTTT
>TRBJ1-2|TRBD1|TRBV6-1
CASSVADRVGYGYTF
TGTGCCAGCAGTGTAGCCGACAGGGTTGGCTATGGCTACACCTTC
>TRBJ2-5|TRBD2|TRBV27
CASSPRSGGKETQYF
TGTGCCAGCAGCCCGCGTAGCGGGGGAAAAGAGACCCAGTACTTC
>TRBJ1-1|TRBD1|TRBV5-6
CASSLPDRDSAEAFF
TGTGCCAGCAGCTTGCCGGACAGGGATTCGGCTGAAGCTTTCTTT
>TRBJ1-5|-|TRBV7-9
CASSQDSNNQPQHF
TGTGCCAGCAGCCAGGACAGTAACAATCAGCCCCAGCATTTT
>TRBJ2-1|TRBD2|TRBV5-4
CASSRHGAGVNEQFF
TGTGCCAGCAGCAGGCATGGCGCGGGAGTGAATGAGCAGTTCTTC
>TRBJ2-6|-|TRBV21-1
CASSKEWTGETGANVLTF
TGTGCCAGCAGCAAAGAGTGGACAGGGGAGACTGGGGCCAACGTCCTGACTTTC
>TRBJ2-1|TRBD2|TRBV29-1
CSVSPLAPSYNEQFF
TGCAGCGTCTCACCACTAGCGCCCTCCTACAATGAGCAGTTCTTC
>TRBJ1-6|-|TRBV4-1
CASSQEFGRPSSPLHF
TGCGCCAGCAGCCAAGAATTTGGCAGACCTAGTTCACCCCTCCACTTT
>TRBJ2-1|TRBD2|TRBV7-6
CASTVRASGRHNEQFF
TGTGCCAGCACCGTCAGGGCAAGCGGGAGGCACAATGAGCAGTTCTTC
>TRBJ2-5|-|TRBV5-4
CASSSGLVGGTQETQYF
TGTGCCAGCAGCTCCGGACTAGTCGGGGGCACCCAAGAGACCCAGTACTTC
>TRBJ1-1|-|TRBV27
CASSLLVGSGGTEAFF
TGTGCCAGCAGTCTCCTAGTCGGGTCGGGTGGTACTGAAGCTTTCTTT
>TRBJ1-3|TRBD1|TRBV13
CASSGRQGNSGNTIYF
TGTGCCAGCAGCGGAAGACAGGGCAACTCTGGAAACACCATATATTTT